The rows below give T cell receptor beta chains drawn from one sample of a study of blood T cell repertoires in COVID-19. The assay was immunoSEQ multiplex PCR, and TCRdb's table has in-frame clones only and misses some. Of around 200,000 clones in the sample, 70% to 80% are singletons; the top ten hold roughly 5.7%. Sequences were obtained from peripheral blood. Every receptor here comes from a woman between 40 and 50 years old with COVID-19, enrolled during active disease. CDR3s include the opening cysteine and the closing phenylalanine or tryptophan. A D gene is named only where the DNA matches it firmly. Part of the rows lack a size; the others show once, few, many or a class for expanded clones.

V	size	D	J	DNA	CDR3
TRBV5-8	NA	TRBD1	TRBJ2-1	TGTGCCAGCAGCGGGCGTGAACAGGGGGCCTTCTACAATGAGCAGTTCTTC	CASSGREQGAFYNEQFF
TRBV5-4	once	TRBD2	TRBJ2-5	TGTGCCAGCAGCAACCCCACCTCTCTAGCGGGAGTAGAGACCCAGTACTTC	CASSNPTSLAGVETQYF
TRBV3-1/TRBV3-2	NA	NA	TRBJ2-2	TGTGCCAGCAGCCTTGGCTGGCTCGCGAACACCGGGGAGCTGTTTTTT	CASSLGWLANTGELFF
TRBV9	few	NA	TRBJ2-2	TGTGCCAGCAGCGCAACTCAAGAGGGAGGGGAGCTGTTTTTT	CASSATQEGGELFF
TRBV11-2	NA	NA	TRBJ2-5	TGTGCCAGCAGCTCGTGGAGCGGGGAGACCCAGTACTTC	CASSSWSGETQYF
TRBV7-2	NA	NA	TRBJ1-5	TGTGCCAGCAGCCCGATGGCTTATAGCAATCAGCCCCAGCATTTT	CASSPMAYSNQPQHF
TRBV6-5	many	TRBD1	TRBJ1-3	TGTGCCAGCAGTTATGGACAGGGAGCGGACACCATATATTTT	CASSYGQGADTIYF
TRBV15	NA	TRBD1	TRBJ1-1	TGTGCCACCAGCACCTCGGGACAGGTACTTGAAGCTTTCTTT	CATSTSGQVLEAFF
TRBV19	NA	TRBD1	TRBJ1-1	TGTGCCAGTAACATAAGGGGGCAGGGTTCACGAGTTTTCTTT	CASNIRGQGSRVFF
TRBV27	NA	NA	TRBJ2-7	TGTGCCAGCAGCTACAAACAAACGGGACAAATTAGATACGAGCAGTACTTC	CASSYKQTGQIRYEQYF
TRBV5-4	NA	NA	TRBJ2-1	TGTGCCAGCAGCCACCAGGGGAACTCCTACAATGAGCAGTTCTTC	CASSHQGNSYNEQFF
TRBV5-1	NA	TRBD1	TRBJ2-5	TGCGCCAGCACGGTGGGGGACAGGGAAGAGACCCAGTACTTC	CASTVGDREETQYF
TRBV3-1/TRBV3-2	once	NA	TRBJ1-2	TGTGCCAGCAGCCAAGAGAGTTGGCCGGGAGCTAACTATGGCTACACCTTC	CASSQESWPGANYGYTF
TRBV5-1	NA	NA	TRBJ2-2	TGCGCCAGCAGCTTGAGAGAGGTCGCCGGGGAGCTGTTTTTT	CASSLREVAGELFF
TRBV5-6	NA	TRBD1	TRBJ2-5	TGTGCCAGCAGCTTAACAGGGGCCCAAGAGACCCAGTACTTC	CASSLTGAQETQYF
TRBV7-2	NA	TRBD2	TRBJ2-7	TGTGCCAGCACACCCAGCGGGGGGGGGTTTTCCTACGAGCAGTACTTC	CASTPSGGGFSYEQYF
TRBV10-3	NA	TRBD1	TRBJ2-5	TGTGCCATCAGTGAGCCGGGACAGGGGGCAGGGGAGACCCAGTACTTC	CAISEPGQGAGETQYF
TRBV12-3/TRBV12-4	NA	NA	TRBJ1-1	TGTGCCAGCAGTTTTGCAGACACTGAAGCTTTCTTT	CASSFADTEAFF
TRBV6-6	once	NA	TRBJ1-5	TGTGCCAGCAGTTACTCGACACGGAAAAATCAGCCCCAGCATTTT	CASSYSTRKNQPQHF
TRBV5-1	once	TRBD2	TRBJ2-5	TGCGCCAGCAGCCGTTCACTAGCGGGGGGCCAGAAAGAGACCCAGTACTTC	CASSRSLAGGQKETQYF
TRBV3-1/TRBV3-2	NA	NA	TRBJ1-1	TGTGCCAGCAGCCAAGATGCGGGGGGTACTGAAGCTTTCTTT	CASSQDAGGTEAFF
TRBV7-9	few	TRBD1	TRBJ2-7	TGTGCCAGCAGCCTAGATTGGGACAGGAACGAGCAGTACTTC	CASSLDWDRNEQYF
TRBV9	NA	TRBD2	TRBJ2-3	TGTGCCAGCAGCGTAGTCCCGGGGGGAGGTGGTGATACGCAGTATTTT	CASSVVPGGGGDTQYF
TRBV12-5	NA	NA	TRBJ2-7	TGTGCTAGTGGTTTTGGACGGAGGGGTCTTAATGGCGAGCAGTACTTC	CASGFGRRGLNGEQYF
TRBV5-1	NA	TRBD1	TRBJ2-3	TGCGCCAGCAGCGTGGGACAGGGGGGTGAAAACACAGATACGCAGTATTTT	CASSVGQGGENTDTQYF
TRBV11-2	NA	NA	TRBJ2-3	TGTGCCAGCGGGAGCGGCGCAGCTAGCACAGATACGCAGTATTTT	CASGSGAASTDTQYF
TRBV7-9	NA	TRBD1	TRBJ1-3	TGTGCCAGCAGGGGACAGGGGGCCGGGGTGTACACCATATATTTT	CASRGQGAGVYTIYF
TRBV24-1	NA	NA	TRBJ2-3	TGTGCCACTGCAGAACCTGGCACAGATACGCAGTATTTT	CATAEPGTDTQYF
TRBV5-6	few	NA	TRBJ1-1	TGTGCCAGCAGCACACTTTCGGGATTAAGCACTGAAGCTTTCTTT	CASSTLSGLSTEAFF
TRBV7-6	NA	NA	TRBJ2-1	TGTGCCAGCAGCTTAGCGAGAGACAATGAGCAGTTCTTC	CASSLARDNEQFF
TRBV10-3	few	NA	TRBJ1-3	TGTGCCATCAGTCAAACAGGGGGAAACACCATATATTTT	CAISQTGGNTIYF
TRBV6-5	NA	NA	TRBJ1-2	TGTGCCAGCAGGCGGACAGATTACTATGGCTACACCTTC	CASRRTDYYGYTF
TRBV19	NA	TRBD2	TRBJ2-4	TGTGCCAGTAGCCCTCGGGGCGGGGGGGCCCAAAACATTCAGTACTTC	CASSPRGGGAQNIQYF
TRBV3-1/TRBV3-2	NA	TRBD2	TRBJ2-7	TGTGCCAGCAGCCTCACGGGACTAGCGGGTCTCGAGCAGTACTTC	CASSLTGLAGLEQYF
TRBV5-4	NA	NA	TRBJ2-3	TGTGCCAGCAGTCGCAGCGTGGACTACCGCACAGATACGCAGTATTTT	CASSRSVDYRTDTQYF
TRBV5-1	NA	TRBD2	TRBJ2-2	TGCGCCAGCAGCTCGATAGGACTAGCGGGGGACAACACCGGGGAGCTGTTTTTT	CASSSIGLAGDNTGELFF
TRBV19	NA	NA	TRBJ2-2	TGTGCCAGTACCATGAACACCGGGGAGCTGTTTTTT	CASTMNTGELFF
TRBV15	NA	NA	TRBJ1-1	TGTGCCACCAGCTTACGCCGGGGAAACACTGAAGCTTTCTTT	CATSLRRGNTEAFF
TRBV7-9	NA	NA	TRBJ2-4	TGTGCCAGCAGCTTAGTTGCGGCCGATATAGCCAAAAACATTCAGTACTTC	CASSLVAADIAKNIQYF
TRBV9	NA	TRBD1	TRBJ1-3	TGTGCCAGCAGCCCCCGGGAACAGGGGGTAAACACCATATATTTT	CASSPREQGVNTIYF
TRBV2	NA	TRBD2	TRBJ2-7	TGTGCCAGCAGACTAGCGGGAGACTCCTACGAGCAGTACTTC	CASRLAGDSYEQYF